This TCR beta chain was identified during a study of blood T cell repertoires in COVID-19. This clone was seen just once. V gave up 5 bases and J gave up 6 bases, with 14 bases separating them. Per germline, CDR1 MGHDK and CDR2 SYGVNS. This CDR3 has 14 residues. Libraries were prepared by immunoSEQ multiplex PCR; TCRdb keeps only in-frame clonotypes and omits some of them. This table has fewer than 110,000 clones, approximately 90% appearing once. The TCR sequence derives from a woman older than 75 in a cohort sampled during active COVID-19. Sample: peripheral blood. The rearrangement joins TRBV25-1 to TRBJ2-1; possible D gene TRBD1, 5 bases. The CDR3: CASSSDTLGNEQFF. The CDR3 DNA reads TGTGCCAGCAGTTCGGACACCCTGGGCAATGAGCAGTTCTTC.